One and the same sample provided the 3 T cell receptor beta chains below, sequenced in a study of response to subunit inactivated influenza vaccine (dated by TCRdb to 2017 to 2018). Receptors were amplified or captured by RT-PCR. The reads were generated on an Illumina HiSeq 2500. Through fastp at Q25 and MiXCR, TCRdb rebuilt clones from the public reads, retaining in-frame beta chains. Each CDR3 protein appears once, grouped with its most common genes and DNA. This sample lists around 570,000 distinct CDR3 sequences; around 11% were detected once. The biggest ten clones account for 11% of the sample. These data also featured in a second study, about T cells expressing NK-cell markers. As noted in the second study: TCR beta cDNA libraries were prepared using 5'RACE template switching, which introduced a universal primer site and unique molecular identifiers.

Here the sequenced sample was PBMCs from blood, taken on the day of vaccination. The receptors were gathered from a middle-aged man who received an inactivated influenza vaccine. Donor details come from another sample of the same person, matched by shared clones.

This clonotype was recorded a few times. J is TRBJ2-5 and V is TRBV18, with D possibly being TRBD1 (5 bases). The V gene's germline CDR1 is KGHSH and CDR2 LQKENI. V lost 2 bases and J 4 bases, leaving 11 bases between the germline ends. The CDR3 is 14 amino acids. The CDR3 sequence: CASSPLGQRETQYF. The CDR3 coding sequence is TGTGCCAGCTCACCATTGGGGCAAAGAGAGACCCAGTACTTC. The full variable domain, its missing parts supplied by reference TRBV18 and TRBJ2-5, is NAGVMQNPRHLVRRRGQEARLRCSPMKGHSHVYWYRQLPEEGLKFMVYLQKENIIDESGMPKERFSAEFPKEGPSILRIQQVVRGDSAAYFCASSPLGQRETQYFGPGTRLLVL.

This clonotype showed up just a few times. The chain has TRBV28 and TRBJ2-4, with D possibly called TRBD1 or TRBD2 (7 bases each). The V gene lost 7 bases and the J gene lost 2 bases, with 21 bases spanning the gap. The CDR3 is made up of 17 amino acids. Germline-derived CDR1 and CDR2 are MDHEN and SYDVKM. DNA for the CDR3: TGTGCCAGCACCCCGATTGACAGGGAGGGAACCAAAAACATTCAGTACTTC. Its translation is CASTPIDREGTKNIQYF.

This clonotype has a single count. The chain carries TRBV5-1 and TRBJ2-2, with D maybe TRBD1 (6 bases). V dropped 4 bases and J dropped 2 bases, with 15 bases sitting between them. CDR1 and CDR2 from the germline V gene are SGHRS and YFSETQ. This CDR3 is built from 16 residues. CDR3 amino acids: CASSLTQGINTGELFF. The CDR3 DNA reads TGCGCCAGCAGCCTAACACAGGGAATTAACACCGGGGAGCTGTTTTTT. The full variable domain, in which reference TRBV5-1 and TRBJ2-2 provide the parts outside the CDR3, is KAGVTQTPRYLIKTRGQQVTLSCSPISGHRSVSWYQQTPGQGLQFLFEYFSETQRNKGNFPGRFSGRQFSNSRSEMNVSTLELGDSALYLCASSLTQGINTGELFFGEGSRLTVL.